This T cell receptor beta chain was identified in a study of cytomegalovirus exposure and HLA in healthy donors. Study conclusions and caveats: Cytomegalovirus association was listed for 164 TCR beta chains.

The PCR ran on 60 Vbeta and 13 Jbeta primers. Libraries were prepared by immunoSEQ multiplex PCR; TCRdb keeps only in-frame clonotypes and omits some of them. The sample holds approximately 150,000 clones, around 75% seen once. About this clone: Its antigen is as yet unknown.

V lost 4 bases and J 8 bases, leaving 14 bases between the germline ends. The germline CDR1 and CDR2 sequences are SNHLY and FYNNEI. The CDR3 contains 13 residues. This rearrangement joins TRBV2 to TRBJ1-2; D is undetermined. Sequencing was done on a sample of PBMCs. This TCR came from a man younger than 35 in good health and CMV-seropositive. Here the CDR3 DNA reads TGTGCCAGCAGTGGGGTCCCAATGCGGGGCTACACCTTC. The encoded protein is CASSGVPMRGYTF.